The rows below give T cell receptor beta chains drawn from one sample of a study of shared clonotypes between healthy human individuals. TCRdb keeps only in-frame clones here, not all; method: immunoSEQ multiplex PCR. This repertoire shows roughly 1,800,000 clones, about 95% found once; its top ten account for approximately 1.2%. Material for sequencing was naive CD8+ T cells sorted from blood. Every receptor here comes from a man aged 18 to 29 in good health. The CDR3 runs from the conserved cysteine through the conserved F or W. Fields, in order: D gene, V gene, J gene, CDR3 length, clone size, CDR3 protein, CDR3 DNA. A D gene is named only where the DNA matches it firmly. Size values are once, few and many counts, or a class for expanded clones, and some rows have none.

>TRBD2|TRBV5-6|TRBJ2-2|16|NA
CASSFSLAVSTGELFF
TGTGCCAGCAGCTTTTCCCTAGCGGTATCCACCGGGGAGCTGTTTTTT
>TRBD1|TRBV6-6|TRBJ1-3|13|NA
CASSDRGGNTIYF
TGTGCCAGCAGTGACAGGGGAGGAAACACCATATATTTT
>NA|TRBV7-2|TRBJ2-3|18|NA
CASSLVVASPFPTDTQYF
TGTGCCAGCAGCTTAGTAGTGGCTAGTCCATTCCCCACAGATACGCAGTATTTT
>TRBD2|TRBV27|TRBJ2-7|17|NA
CASSLGASGSRTYEQYF
TGTGCCAGCAGTTTAGGGGCTAGCGGGAGTAGGACCTACGAGCAGTACTTC
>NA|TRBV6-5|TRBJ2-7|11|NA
CASRGKHEQYF
TGTGCCAGCAGGGGAAAGCACGAGCAGTACTTC
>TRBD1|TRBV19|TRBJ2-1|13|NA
CAARDRESYEQFF
TGTGCCGCCCGGGACAGGGAGTCATATGAGCAGTTCTTC
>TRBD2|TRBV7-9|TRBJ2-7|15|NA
CASSLEGGPLGEQYF
TGTGCCAGCAGCTTAGAGGGAGGGCCGTTAGGCGAGCAGTACTTC
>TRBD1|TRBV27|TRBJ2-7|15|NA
CASSPLGTGDYEQYF
TGTGCCAGCAGTCCTCTAGGGACAGGAGACTACGAGCAGTACTTC
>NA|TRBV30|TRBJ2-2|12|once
CAWSDNTGELFF
TGTGCCTGGAGTGACAACACCGGGGAGCTGTTTTTT
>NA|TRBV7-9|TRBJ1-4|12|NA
CASSRYGEKLFF
TGTGCCAGCAGTCGCTACGGAGAAAAACTGTTTTTT
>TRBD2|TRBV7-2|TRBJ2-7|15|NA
CASSFLTGGFDEQYF
TGTGCCAGCAGCTTTCTAACGGGAGGTTTTGACGAGCAGTACTTC
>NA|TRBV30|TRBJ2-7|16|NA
CAWRSTRSWGGYEQYF
TGTGCCTGGAGGAGTACAAGATCTTGGGGCGGGTACGAGCAGTACTTC
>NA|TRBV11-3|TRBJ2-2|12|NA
CASSLLSGELFF
TGTGCCAGCAGCCTTTTGAGCGGGGAGCTGTTTTTT
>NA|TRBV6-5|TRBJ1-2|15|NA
CASSYAAGADYGYTF
TGTGCCAGCAGTTACGCCGCCGGGGCTGACTATGGCTACACCTTC